Listed here are 13 T cell receptor beta chains from one sample, sequenced in a study of CD8+CD57+ T cells in acquired aplastic anemia (dated by TCRdb to the late 2010s). Data came from an Illumina HiSeq 2000. Genomic DNA served as template for TCR beta VDJ combination and CDR3 sequence profiling. TCRdb trimmed public reads at Q25 via fastp, called clones via MiXCR and kept in-frame beta chains. Each record represents a unique CDR3 protein, reported with the most common genes and DNA among its rows. In all, the sample holds fewer than 200,000 distinct CDR3 sequences, and around 48% of those were seen once. The biggest ten clones account for 1.8% of the sample. Patients chosen for sequencing had shown expansion of CD8+CD57+ cells by flow cytometry. Sequencing input: sorted CD4+, CD8+, or CD8+CD57+ T cells (not recorded which) from PBMCs. The source of these receptors is a human donor with aplastic anemia.

This clonotype was recorded a few times. This may come from a read error, since a much larger clone is one base off. The V and J genes are TRBV5-8 and TRBJ1-2, with no clear D. CDR3 length equals 13 residues. Germline CDR1 and CDR2: SGHTS and YDEGEE. V was cut by 0 bases and J by 2 bases, with 5 bases left in between. CDR3 protein: CASSLGANYGYTF. In nucleotides, the CDR3 is TGTGCCAGCAGCTTGGGGGCCAACTATGGCTACACCTTC.

This clonotype was counted between two and nine times. The chain employs TRBV5-1 and TRBJ2-3, with 8 bases fitting TRBD1. Germline CDR1 and CDR2: SGHRS and YFSETQ. CDR3 length: 14 residues. The junction had 4 bases not matched to a gene; V was cut back by 2 bases and J by 5 bases. This chain's CDR3 is CASSLQGDEDTQYF. CDR3 DNA: TGCGCCAGCAGCTTACAGGGGGATGAAGATACGCAGTATTTT.

Points on this clonotype: This sequence may be a read error, since a much larger clone differs from it by one base. The V call is TRBV7-8, the J call TRBJ2-2; the match to TRBD2 covers 14 bases. Germline loops: CDR1 SGHVS, CDR2 FQNEAQ. The CDR3 contains 16 residues. The CDR3 is CPSSSGTSGSPGELFF. The DNA for the CDR3 is TGTCCCAGCAGCTCCGGGACTAGCGGGAGCCCCGGGGAGCTGTTTTTT. The full variable domain, its missing parts supplied by reference TRBV7-8 and TRBJ2-2, is GAGVSQSPRYKVAKRGQDVALRCDPISGHVSLFWYQQALGQGPEFLTYFQNEAQLDKSGLPSDRFFAERPEGSVSTLKIQRTQQEDSAVYLCPSSSGTSGSPGELFFGEGSRLTVL.

This clonotype has a count of ten or more. The chain joins TRBV7-2 to TRBJ2-7; TRBD2 matches at 10 bases. There are 14 residues in the CDR3. V shed 4 bases, J shed 7 bases, and the junction held 7 bases outside the gene matches. CDR1 is SGHTA, CDR2 FQGNSA, per germline. As DNA, the CDR3 is TGTGCCAGCAGCTCGCTAGCGGGAGTAGGGGAGCAGTACTTC. Amino acid sequence: CASSSLAGVGEQYF.

The gene calls are TRBV10-3 and TRBJ2-7; 8 positions agree with TRBD1. The CDR3 loop spans 13 amino acids. Germline-derived CDR1 and CDR2 are ENHRY and SYGVKD. V was pared by 6 bases and J by 5 bases, with 6 bases of the junction left unmatched. The CDR3 sequence is CAISATGAHEQYF. CDR3 coding DNA: TGTGCCATCAGCGCGACAGGGGCCCACGAGCAGTACTTC.

The CDR3 here is CAWRPGPVGDTQYF. In DNA form, the CDR3 reads TGTGCCTGGAGGCCGGGACCAGTGGGAGATACGCAGTATTTT. The rearrangement uses TRBV30 and TRBJ2-3, with D perhaps given as TRBD1 or TRBD2 (5 bases each). The CDR3 is 14 amino acids. V dropped 3 bases and J dropped 5 bases, with 15 bases sitting between them. Germline V gene data show CDR1 as GTSNPN and CDR2 as SVGIG (reference sequence).

The table lists this clonotype with a count of one. The chain combines TRBV24-1 with TRBJ2-1; TRBD1 is a possible D gene (6 bases). The CDR3 contains 14 residues. The germline CDR1 and CDR2 sequences are KGHDR and SFDVKD. The ends were cut back, 4 bases at V and 4 bases at J, with 10 bases in the middle. The CDR3 sequence: CATSESGAYNEQFF. The CDR3, as DNA: TGTGCCACCAGTGAATCAGGGGCTTACAATGAGCAGTTCTTC.

The V call is TRBV7-2, the J call TRBJ2-3; 7 nucleotides align to TRBD1. Trimming removed 5 bases from V and 8 bases from J; junction bases left unmatched: 4. Germline V gene lookup returns CDR1 SGHTA and CDR2 FQGNSA. CDR3 length equals 12 residues. CDR3 protein: CASSVGQSTQYF. Written as DNA, the CDR3 is TGTGCCAGCAGCGTGGGACAGTCTACGCAGTATTTT.

V usage is TRBV20-1 and J usage is TRBJ2-3; 8 bases fit TRBD2. Germline loops: CDR1 DFQATT, CDR2 SNEGSKA (reference sequence). V gave up 6 bases and J gave up 4 bases; unmatched junction bases: 12. The CDR3 contains 15 residues. The CDR3 coding sequence is TGCAGTGCGCACTCTCTAGCGGGCCGGCCAGATACGCAGTATTTT. This encodes CSAHSLAGRPDTQYF.

Judged by abundance, this clonotype is medium-sized (0.01 to 0.1%). V and J are TRBV15 and TRBJ1-1; the match to TRBD1 covers 10 bases. With V trimmed by 8 bases and J by 4 bases, 7 bases remained unmatched. Germline loops: CDR1 LNHNV, CDR2 YYDKDF (reference sequence). This CDR3 has 14 amino acids. CDR3 nucleotide sequence: TGTGCCACCTGGGACAGGGGATCGGGCACTGAAGCTTTCTTT. Its protein product is CATWDRGSGTEAFF.

Turning to this clonotype: The conserved final phenylalanine or tryptophan is absent from the CDR3, which likely points to a read error. The DNA is omitted, as the CDR3 cannot be located on it reliably, and the CDR3 follows TCRdb's listing. V and J are TRBV19 and TRBJ1-3. The CDR3 totals 9 residues, both ends included. Per the germline V gene, CDR1 is LNHDA and CDR2 is SQIVND (reference sequence). This CDR3 reads CASPQGLPR.

The chain carries TRBV7-8 and TRBJ2-3; the D gene is possibly TRBD2 (6 bases). The length of the CDR3 is 13 residues. V gave up 6 bases and J gave up 6 bases, with 13 bases separating them. Germline assignment: CDR1 SGHVS and CDR2 FQNEAQ. The CDR3 protein is CASRQRGGDTQYF. DNA for the CDR3: TGTGCCAGCAGGCAACGTGGGGGGGATACGCAGTATTTT.

The genes are TRBV19 and TRBJ2-3; 10 bases line up with TRBD1. The CDR3 covers 14 residues. Trimming at V came to 9 bases and at J to 5 bases, leaving 8 bases not matched to a gene. CDR1 and CDR2 (germline): LNHDA, SQIVND (reference sequence). This CDR3 reads CASSQTGGRDTQYF. DNA of the CDR3: TGTGCCAGCAGCCAGACAGGGGGCAGAGATACGCAGTATTTT.